A single T cell receptor beta chain is shown here with its context. The V segment lost 1 base and the J segment 6 bases; nucleotides outside the gene matches: 7. Germline V lookup: CDR1 SGDLS, CDR2 YYNGEE. The CDR3 is made up of 15 amino acids. Original processing notes: Amplification from reference gene primers served as the basis for estimated nucleated cell counts. Assay: immunoSEQ multiplex PCR; the TCRdb copy retains only in-frame clones and omits some. That table is the source of V, J and clone size, and D and trimming were worked out from the DNA. The sample contains over 200,000 clones, about 89% of which appear only once. The data were taken from a study of blood T cell repertoires in COVID-19. For the study at large: Specimens from acute and convalescent COVID-19 originated in the United States, Italy and Spain. PBMCs, B-cell-depleted T cells, or T cells were the source of the cDNA or gDNA that made up the material.

This receptor was identified in a man in his forties who had recovered from COVID-19. The chain recombines TRBV9 with TRBJ2-7, with 10 bases lining up with TRBD2. Material for sequencing was peripheral blood. CDR3: CASSVCLAGDCEQYF. The DNA for the CDR3 is TGTGCCAGCAGCGTATGCCTAGCGGGAGATTGCGAGCAGTACTTC. The complete variable domain, with remaining parts taken from reference TRBV9 and TRBJ2-7, reads DSGVTQTPKHLITATGQRVTLRCSPRSGDLSVYWYQQSLDQGLQFLIQYYNGEERAKGNILERFSAQQFPDLHSELNLSSLELGDSALYFCASSVCLAGDCEQYFGPGTRLTVT.